These 2 T cell receptor beta chains were all obtained from the same sample, sequenced in a study of blood T cells in healthy people across ages. A second PCR of about 6 to 11 cycles used a sample-barcoded 5' primer and a J-beta primer mix. TCRdb passed the 5' RACE reads through MiXCR, listing each CDR3 protein once. This sample has some 1 million distinct CDR3 sequences, with 40% to 45% found just once. Sequenced input: blood. Receptors were obtained from a woman aged 60-70 years in good health.

This chain joins TRBV27 and TRBJ2-4; perhaps TRBD2 as D (6 bases). The J call may be wrong; the DNA end is better matched by TRBJ2-5. The CDR3 contains 14 residues. In germline, CDR1 is MNHEY, CDR2 SMNVEV (reference sequence). CDR3 DNA: TGTGCCAGCAGTTTATCGACGGCGGGGGAGACCCAGTACTTC. Amino acid sequence: CASSLSTAGETQYF.

CDR3 DNA: TGCAGTGCTAGAGAAGGGACAGGGGTTAACCTAGAGACCCAGTACTTC. Residues: CSAREGTGVNLETQYF. The rearrangement joins TRBV20-1 to TRBJ2-5, with 10 positions matching TRBD1. The CDR3 length is 16 residues. Trimming cost V 0 bases and J 4 bases; bases outside gene matches: 8. Germline V CDR1 and CDR2: DFQATT, SNEGSKA (reference sequence).